These 21 T cell receptor beta chains share one sample of origin, sequenced in a study of CD8 T cells in Susac syndrome. After extraction with the RNeasy kit, about 0.45 to 1 ug of the RNA was reverse transcribed using random hexamers. MiXCR, run by TCRdb on the immunoSEQ multiplex PCR reads, gives a single entry per CDR3 protein. This sample yields approximately 260,000 distinct CDR3 sequences, of which 95% to 97% are seen a single time; approximately 0.094% belongs to the top ten. The sample taken for sequencing was CD4+ T cells from PBMCs. These receptors all stem from a human donor with Susac syndrome.

In this sample, this clonotype turned up once. For the CDR3, the DNA is TGCAGTGCTAGCAGATCCGGGGCACCAAATCAGCCCCAGCATTTT. Its translation: CSASRSGAPNQPQHF. This rearrangement joins TRBV20-1 to TRBJ1-5; weak D call: TRBD1 (5 bases). This CDR3 is built from 15 residues. V lost 3 bases, J lost 4 bases, and 16 bases lay in between. Germline values: CDR1 DFQATT, CDR2 SNEGSKA (reference sequence).

This chain uses TRBV19 with TRBJ1-5, with D maybe TRBD1 (6 bases). Germline V gives CDR1 LNHDA, CDR2 SQIVND (reference sequence). This CDR3 is built from 16 residues. Trimming pared 9 bases from V and 5 bases from J, leaving 23 bases between. The CDR3 region is CASNEPYQGSHQPQHF. Written as DNA, the CDR3 is TGTGCCAGCAACGAACCCTATCAGGGGAGTCATCAGCCCCAGCATTTT.

V gene TRBV4-1 combines with J gene TRBJ1-5; TRBD1 aligns across 7 bases. In germline, CDR1 is MGHRA, CDR2 YSYEKL. V trimming: 0 bases; J trimming: 7 bases; junction bases outside the gene matches: 12. CDR3 length: 17 residues. The CDR3, as DNA: TGCGCCAGCAGCCAAGAAAATCTTGACGACAGGGCCCAGCCCCAGCATTTT. Amino acids: CASSQENLDDRAQPQHF.

CDR3 bases: TGTGCCAGCAGCTTACAGCAGGGGATCTACAATGAGCAGTTCTTC. Translating gives CASSLQQGIYNEQFF. This rearrangement joins TRBV7-6 to TRBJ2-1; D might be TRBD1 (6 bases). CDR1 SGHVS and CDR2 FNYEAQ come from the germline V gene. There are 15 residues in the CDR3. V gave up 2 bases and J gave up 3 bases, with 11 bases separating them. Full variable domain (remainder filled in from reference TRBV7-6 and TRBJ2-1): GAGVSQSPRYKVTKRGQDVALRCDPISGHVSLYWYRQALGQGPEFLTYFNYEAQQDKSGLPNDRFSAERPEGSISTLTIQRTEQRDSAMYRCASSLQQGIYNEQFFGPGTRLTVL.

The rearrangement uses TRBV7-9 and TRBJ2-3, with 7 nucleotides matching TRBD2. CDR3 length: 16 amino acids. Germline V lookup: CDR1 SEHNR, CDR2 FQNEAQ (reference sequence). J gave up 4 bases and V 1 base, and 8 bases lay outside the gene matches. The CDR3 protein is CASSLVTSPGPDTQYF. The CDR3 DNA follows: TGTGCCAGCAGCTTAGTGACTAGCCCTGGCCCAGATACGCAGTATTTT.

This chain uses TRBV5-4 with TRBJ1-5; no reliable D call. The germline gives CDR1 SGHNT, CDR2 YYREEE (reference sequence). CDR3 size: 14 residues. The V end lost 2 bases, the J end lost 0 bases, and 6 bases lay between the germline ends. CDR3 nucleotides: TGTGCCAGCAGCTTACAGAATAGCAATCAGCCCCAGCATTTT. This sequence encodes CASSLQNSNQPQHF.

V and J are TRBV7-8 and TRBJ1-2; TRBD1 aligns across 9 bases. The trim removed 5 bases at V and 4 bases at J, leaving 8 bases unmatched. Germline CDR1 reads SGHVS; CDR2 reads FQNEAQ. The CDR3 is 15 amino acids. DNA for the CDR3: TGTGCCAGCAGCCCCCCGGGACAGGGAAGCTATGGCTACACCTTC. The encoded protein is CASSPPGQGSYGYTF.

The chain carries TRBV20-1 and TRBJ1-2, with 9 bases lining up with TRBD1. Germline CDR1 is DFQATT and CDR2 is SNEGSKA (reference sequence). J gave up 5 bases and V 1 base, and 11 bases lay outside the gene matches. The CDR3 extends over 16 amino acids. The CDR3 DNA reads as TGCAGTGCTAGAGTCCCTCGGGGACAGGGTCAATATGGCTACACCTTC. The encoded protein is CSARVPRGQGQYGYTF.

The chain recombines TRBV29-1 with TRBJ2-2; 14 nucleotides agree with TRBD2. With V trimmed by 6 bases and J by 1 base, 4 bases remained unmatched. Looked up from germline, CDR1 is SQVTM and CDR2 is ANQGSEA. The CDR3 totals 16 residues. The CDR3 DNA sequence: TGCAGCGTCAGGACTAGCGGGAGGTTGAACACCGGGGAGCTGTTTTTT. Its protein is CSVRTSGRLNTGELFF.

The chain joins TRBV5-1 to TRBJ1-1; a possible D gene is TRBD1 (6 bases). The CDR3 spans 13 residues. Trimming removed 4 bases from V and 11 bases from J, with 18 bases in between. CDR1 and CDR2 from the germline V gene are SGHRS and YFSETQ. CDR3 in amino acids: CASSPGGPGEAFF. Here the CDR3 DNA reads TGCGCCAGCAGCCCGGGGGGGCCCGGCGAGGCTTTCTTT.

The V gene is TRBV10-3, the J gene TRBJ2-7; D might be TRBD2 (6 bases). Per the germline V gene, CDR1 is ENHRY and CDR2 is SYGVKD. With 8 bases removed from V and 3 bases from J, the gap between germline ends came to 8 bases. This CDR3 contains 11 residues. In DNA form, the CDR3 reads TGTGCCATCCGGGAGCGCTACGAGCAGTACTTC. Protein sequence: CAIRERYEQYF.

This clonotype was seen only once. This sequence joins TRBV2 and TRBJ1-1; D is unresolved. Germline V gene data show CDR1 as SNHLY and CDR2 as FYNNEI. Deletions cut 4 bases from V and 1 base from J, with 10 bases between. CDR3 length: 14 amino acids. The chain's CDR3 is CASSARPTNTEAFF. The CDR3 nucleotides are TGTGCCAGCAGTGCAAGGCCCACGAACACTGAAGCTTTCTTT.

DNA of the CDR3: TGTGCCAGCAGCCCTACGAAGAACAATGAGCAGTTCTTC. This encodes CASSPTKNNEQFF. V gene TRBV7-9 combines with J gene TRBJ2-1; D is undetermined. CDR1 SEHNR and CDR2 FQNEAQ come from the germline V gene (reference sequence). CDR3 length: 13 residues. The ends were cut back, 5 bases at V and 5 bases at J, with 10 bases in the middle. The variable domain in full, completed from reference TRBV7-9 and TRBJ2-1, reads DTGVSQNPRHKITKRGQNVTFRCDPISEHNRLYWYRQTLGQGPEFLTYFQNEAQLEKSRLLSDRFSAERPKGSFSTLEIQRTEQGDSAMYLCASSPTKNNEQFFGPGTRLTVL.

The chain uses TRBV14 and TRBJ2-1; 8 bases map to TRBD2. Trimming at V came to 5 bases and at J to 6 bases, leaving 9 bases not matched to a gene. The CDR3 is 15 residues long. CDR1 is SGHDN, CDR2 FVKESK, per germline. As DNA, the CDR3 is TGTGCCAGCAGCTCCGGGACTAGGTTCTCCAATGAGCAGTTCTTC. It codes for CASSSGTRFSNEQFF.

This sequence joins TRBV29-1 and TRBJ1-1; the match to TRBD1 covers 8 bases. The V and J ends lost 3 bases and 5 bases, in that order; junction bases with no gene match: 5. Germline CDR1 is SQVTM and CDR2 is ANQGSEA. The CDR3 covers 13 residues. This CDR3 reads CSVDLDRGTEAFF. DNA of the CDR3: TGCAGCGTTGATCTCGACAGGGGTACTGAAGCTTTCTTT.

The chain employs TRBV27 and TRBJ2-1, with TRBD1 matching 7 bases. Germline CDR1 and CDR2: MNHEY and SMNVEV (reference sequence). CDR3 length equals 15 residues. The V and J ends lost 4 bases and 7 bases, in that order; junction bases with no gene match: 10. The CDR3 DNA reads TGTGCCAGCAGTTCCCTGACAGGGTTGGGAAATGAGCAGTTCTTC. Protein: CASSSLTGLGNEQFF.

The chain couples TRBV4-1 to TRBJ2-3; D may be TRBD2 (5 bases). This CDR3 has 14 amino acids. V lost 1 base to trimming and J lost 6 bases, with 11 bases between them. Germline V gene sequence: CDR1 MGHRA, CDR2 YSYEKL. The CDR3 spells CASSQVTIADTQYF. The CDR3 bases are TGCGCCAGCAGCCAAGTCACTATAGCGGATACGCAGTATTTT.

This chain joins TRBV9 and TRBJ2-1; no clear D gene. This CDR3 contains 16 residues. In germline, CDR1 is SGDLS, CDR2 YYNGEE. Trimming left V 2 bases short and J 0 bases short, with 12 bases between. The CDR3 DNA reads as TGTGCCAGCAGCGTGGCTCCCCCCGGCTCCTACAATGAGCAGTTCTTC. Translated, it gives CASSVAPPGSYNEQFF.

The chain carries TRBV3-1 and TRBJ2-7; D remains ambiguous. Trimming cost V 2 bases and J 5 bases, with 7 bases left between them. The CDR3 totals 12 residues. CDR1 and CDR2 from the germline V gene are LGHDT and YNNKEL (reference sequence). CDR3 in amino acids: CASSQTIHEQYF. Written as DNA, the CDR3 is TGTGCCAGCAGCCAAACAATCCACGAGCAGTACTTC.

The gene calls are TRBV11-1 and TRBJ1-1; TRBD1 might be the D (5 bases). The V gene lost 5 bases and the J gene lost 1 base, with 14 bases spanning the gap. Germline assignment: CDR1 SGHAT and CDR2 FQDESV (reference sequence). This CDR3 comprises 15 residues. CDR3 sequence: CASSADWTWNTEAFF. DNA for the CDR3: TGTGCCAGCAGCGCCGACTGGACATGGAACACTGAAGCTTTCTTT.

The chain carries TRBV20-1 and TRBJ1-5; TRBD1 aligns across 12 bases. The junction had 9 bases not matched to a gene; V was cut back by 4 bases and J by 8 bases. CDR3 length equals 15 residues. Germline CDR1 and CDR2: DFQATT and SNEGSKA (reference sequence). In DNA, the CDR3 is TGCAGTGCTAAAACCGGGACAGGGGGCGAGGAGCCCCAGCATTTT. Translation: CSAKTGTGGEEPQHF.